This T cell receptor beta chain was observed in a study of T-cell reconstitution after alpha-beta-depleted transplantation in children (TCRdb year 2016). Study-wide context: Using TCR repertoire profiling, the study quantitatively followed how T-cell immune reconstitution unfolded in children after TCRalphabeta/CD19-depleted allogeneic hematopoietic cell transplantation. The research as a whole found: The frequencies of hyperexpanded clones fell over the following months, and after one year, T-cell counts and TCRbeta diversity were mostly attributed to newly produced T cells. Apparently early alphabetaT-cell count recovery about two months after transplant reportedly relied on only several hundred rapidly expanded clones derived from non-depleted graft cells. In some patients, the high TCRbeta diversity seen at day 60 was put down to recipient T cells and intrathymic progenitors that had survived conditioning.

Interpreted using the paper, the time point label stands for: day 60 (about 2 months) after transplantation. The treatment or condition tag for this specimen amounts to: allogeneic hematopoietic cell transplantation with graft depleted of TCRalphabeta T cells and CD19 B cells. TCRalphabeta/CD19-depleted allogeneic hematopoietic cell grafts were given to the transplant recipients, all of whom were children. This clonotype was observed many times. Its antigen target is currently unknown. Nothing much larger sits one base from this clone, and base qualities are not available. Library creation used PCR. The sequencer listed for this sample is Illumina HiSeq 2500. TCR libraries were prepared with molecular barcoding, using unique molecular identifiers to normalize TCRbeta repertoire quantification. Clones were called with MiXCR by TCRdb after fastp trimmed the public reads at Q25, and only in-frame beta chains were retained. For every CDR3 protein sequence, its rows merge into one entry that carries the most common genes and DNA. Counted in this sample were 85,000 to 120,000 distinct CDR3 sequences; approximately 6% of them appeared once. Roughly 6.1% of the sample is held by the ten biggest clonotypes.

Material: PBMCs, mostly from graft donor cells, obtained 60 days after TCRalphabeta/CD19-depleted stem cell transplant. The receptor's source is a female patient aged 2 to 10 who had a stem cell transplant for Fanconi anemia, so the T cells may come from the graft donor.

The base sequence is TGTGCCAGCAGCAAAGTTACAACAGGAGTAACGAGAATCAGTCGGGATGAGTCCTACGAGCAGTACTTC. This codes for CASSKVTTGVTRISRDESYEQYF. The rearrangement combines TRBV21-1 with TRBJ2-7; the DNA was not compared with TRBD1, the D call given in the table. TRBV21-1 is annotated as a pseudogene. The CDR3, from cysteine to phenylalanine, totals 23 residues. Only the CDR3 portion is preserved as DNA: 69 bases, with reading frame beginning at the first base.